A single T cell receptor beta chain is shown here with its context. Its antigen is currently not known. Base qualities are not at hand, and no much larger clone is one base apart. This sample stems from a study of PD-L1 blockade in urothelial cancer (dated by TCRdb to about 2017). Turning to the overall study: All patients started therapy around 2014 and received atezolizumab 1,200 mg intravenously every 3 weeks. Twenty-five of 29 patients were males with bladder-origin urothelial cancer, and 18 of 29 reported a prior smoking history. An ECOG performance status of 0 or 1 was recorded for the patients, and 0 to 3 prior chemotherapy regimens had been received by the patients. Blood samples were analyzed 3 weeks after the start of treatment (second dose) and 6 weeks after the start of treatment. Blood samples gave a median of approximately 150,000 T cells and tens of thousands of unique TCRs, with a median clonality of around 0.08. Somatic, immune and clinical correlates of response to PD-L1 blockade with atezolizumab in urothelial cancer were the focus of an exploratory multi-omic analysis. Pretreatment tumor samples, along with matched peripheral blood serially collected before and after atezolizumab treatment, were subjected to TCR sequencing. Durable clinical benefit was defined as progression-free survival longer than 6 months, and TCR features were also tested against progression-free and overall survival. Whole exome sequencing and RNA sequencing of pretreatment tumors were performed alongside TCR sequencing in the same patients. Nine patients reached durable clinical benefit, while some 20 patients did not. Around 30 patients had pretreatment blood TCR-seq, roughly 24 had at least one posttreatment blood collection, and roughly 24 had tumor TCR-seq. Summary of the overall study and its limitations: At 3 weeks after the start of treatment, tumor-associated TCR clones in peripheral blood had expanded more in patients with durable benefit (n ≈ 20, p = 0.022). Because the sample size was small (n of about 30) and many exploratory analyses were performed, the results are intended to be hypothesis-generating. Improved progression-free and overall survival was associated with having pretreatment peripheral blood TCR clonality below the median.

The cohort comprised 29 patients with locally advanced or metastatic urothelial carcinoma treated at Memorial Sloan Kettering on a trial protocol. Peripheral blood mononuclear cells were collected pretreatment and during treatment, with between 1 and 8 total time points obtained per patient. The Qiagen DNeasy Blood extraction kit was used to purify genomic DNA from total PBMCs and tumor samples. PBMCs were collected pretreatment and during treatment, and were isolated and stored as previously described. The CDR3 holds 12 amino acids from the cysteine to the phenylalanine. The kept DNA is CDR3 alone, 36 bases in frame from the first base. V drops 7 bases and J drops 7 bases, leaving 13 bases in between. Based on the germline V gene (reference sequence), the CDR1 and CDR2 sequences are MNHNY and SVGAGI. Each PCR received spiked-in synthetic TCR analog templates so that absolute template abundance could be estimated from read counts. The immunoSEQ assay used bias-controlled V and J gene primers to amplify TCRbeta CDR3 regions from genomic DNA. Sequencing of rearranged TCRbeta segments was done at approximately 20X coverage. Per the authors' processing: Clustering was used to correct sequencing errors, and CDR3s were annotated against IMGT to assign V, D and J genes. Out-of-frame and stop-codon sequences were excluded, and only productive TCRbeta rearrangements were used in downstream analyses. To compute clonality, Shannon entropy was normalized by the log of the number of unique productive sequences and then subtracted from one. Fisher's exact test with Benjamini-Hochberg correction, using a cutoff of adjusted p below 0.01, was how clones that differed between time points or between blood and tumor were identified. TCRdb holds this immuneACCESS table with in-frame rearrangements only. Some clones are missing; in checked studies, unresolved V genes explain under half, and the rest has no known cause. V, J and clone size are those of that table, while D and trimming were read from the DNA. This sample is represented by around 20,000 clones; around 88% of them were singletons. Together, the top ten hold less than 4.5% of the sample.

The V gene is TRBV6-6 and the J gene is TRBJ1-1; TRBD1 is a weak D gene call, 6 bases matching. The clonotype originates from a man aged 50 to 60 with urothelial cancer. The starting material was PBMCs, obtained around atezolizumab (anti-PD-L1) treatment. CDR3 region: CASTQGSGEAFF. The DNA sequence follows: TGTGCCAGCACCCAGGGGAGTGGTGAAGCTTTCTTT.